The present entry profiles one TCR beta chain with its context. Its recognized antigen is unknown. Base qualities are not at hand, and no much larger clone is one base apart. The data were taken from a study of blood T cell repertoires in COVID-19 (dated by TCRdb to 2020 to 2021). Background on the whole study: The collaborator samples originated in the United States, Italy and Spain and spanned the acute and convalescent phases of COVID-19. The material from the prospective study consisted of cDNA or gDNA derived from T cells, B-cell-depleted T cells, or PBMCs. The dataset comprised deeply sampled blood TCRbeta repertoires from subjects exposed to, actively infected with, or recovered from COVID-19. The repertoires were released in a freely available public database meant as a resource for research on the immune response to SARS-CoV-2. The samples were drawn from two sources: the first 160 participants of the ongoing ImmuneRACE study, and over 1,000 subjects contributed by 6 global collaborators. The sample metadata nearly always contained a de-identified subject ID, COVID-19 status, age in years and sex. HLA class I and class II types, where available, came from metadata supplied by the sample provider rather than from assay-based typing. What the study reported, not specific to this receptor: The quantity of clinical and demographic metadata differed by source and by participant and was supplied without curation.

In Seattle, one collaborating source enrolled patients while the infection was active and tracked those patients longitudinally over the course of disease. Collaborating institutions collected whole blood in K2EDTA tubes following their own protocols. For TCRbeta analysis, collaborator samples were shipped as frozen whole blood, as isolated PBMCs, or as DNA extracted from either sample type. CDR1 and CDR2 were assigned from the germline V gene as SGHRS and YFSETQ. The CDR3, cysteine through phenylalanine, is 14 amino acids long. Only CDR3 DNA is held: 42 bases, read in frame from base 1. Between the V and J ends, shortened by 0 bases and 4 bases respectively, the junction contains 11 bases. TCRbeta CDR3 regions were amplified from genomic DNA using the immunoSEQ Assay, a bias-controlled multiplex PCR. Concerning the study's data processing: The number of nucleated cells in each sample was estimated by amplification of reference gene primers within the assay. To quantify the absolute abundance of each unique TCRbeta CDR3 rearrangement, sequence reads were collapsed and filtered. For each sample, productive Simpson clonality was calculated as the square root of Simpson's diversity index over productive rearrangements. As stored in TCRdb, this immuneACCESS dataset retains in-frame rearrangements with V and J assigned. A fraction of the clones does not appear; measured against another copy, unresolved V genes explain less than half of the discrepancy, and the remainder lacks a known reason. The DNA gave D and trimming, while V, J and clone size come from that table. The table for this sample lists over 75,000 clones; 70% to 90% of them were counted only once. The ten largest clones capture roughly 4.2% of the sample.

This clonotype was obtained from a human donor with COVID-19, enrolled during active disease. The donor label of this sample is uncertain. The V and J genes are TRBV5-1 and TRBJ2-7; perhaps TRBD2 is the D gene, with 6 bases matching. The sample was peripheral blood. The CDR3 reads CASSLGRETYEQYF. The base sequence is TGCGCCAGCAGCTTGGGACGGGAGACGTACGAGCAGTACTTC. Reference TRBV5-1 and TRBJ2-7 proteins supply the regions before and after the CDR3; the full variable domain is: KAGVTQTPRYLIKTRGQQVTLSCSPISGHRSVSWYQQTPGQGLQFLFEYFSETQRNKGNFPGRFSGRQFSNSRSEMNVSTLELGDSALYLCASSLGRETYEQYFGPGTRLTVT.